This T cell receptor beta chain came from a study of vaccination effects on CD4 cells after COVID-19. Generated by immunoSEQ multiplex PCR, the TCRdb table keeps only in-frame clones and is missing some. The sample includes some 20,000 clones, 76% seen only once; the top ten take around 9.1%. The CDR3 length is 11 residues. The V end lost 0 bases, the J end lost 4 bases, and 3 bases lay between the germline ends. Germline values: CDR1 GTSNPN, CDR2 SVGIG (reference sequence). A word on this clone: Antigen unknown.

Under the ViraFEST assay, PBMC were stimulated with viral peptide pools so that antigen-specific CD4+ T cells expanded. Sequencing was performed afterwards. Upon completion of more than eight days in culture, CD4+ T cells were isolated. Two-dose BNT162b2 or mRNA-1273 vaccination was given to participants. The chain carries TRBV30 and TRBJ2-5; D unresolved. This receptor was obtained from a human donor who received a COVID-19 vaccine. Sample: CD4+ T cells from PBMCs cultured with HCoV-229E spike peptides, taken after COVID-19 vaccination. CDR3 loop: CAWSVGETQYF. CDR3 coding DNA: TGTGCCTGGAGTGTGGGAGAGACCCAGTACTTC.